What follows are 19 T cell receptor beta chains derived from one specimen sequenced in a study of response to subunit inactivated influenza vaccine. Each CDR3 protein gets one entry after TCRdb re-called the RT-PCR reads with MiXCR. The sample carries around 850,000 distinct CDR3 sequences, roughly 20% recorded once. Material: PBMCs from blood, obtained about 5 days after vaccination. These receptors were obtained from a man aged 50-60 years who received an inactivated influenza vaccine.

The chain uses TRBV5-1 and TRBJ2-3, with D tentatively TRBD2 (6 bases). This CDR3 comprises 16 residues. V was pared by 0 bases and J by 4 bases, with 15 bases between. Germline V gene sequence: CDR1 SGHRS, CDR2 YFSETQ. The CDR3 bases are TGCGCCAGCAGCTTGGGATCCGCGGGGAGCCCAGATACGCAGTATTTT. Encoded protein: CASSLGSAGSPDTQYF.

V gene TRBV4-3 combines with J gene TRBJ2-7; D is uncertain. This CDR3 region has 15 residues. V lost 1 base and J 4 bases, leaving 14 bases between the germline ends. Looked up from germline, CDR1 is LGHNA and CDR2 is YSLEER. This CDR3 is CASSQGSATGYEQYF. The CDR3 DNA is TGCGCCAGCAGCCAAGGATCCGCGACGGGTTACGAGCAGTACTTC.

Many counts were recorded for this clonotype. V is TRBV29-1 and J is TRBJ2-5, with 12 bases matching TRBD2. The CDR3 consists of 14 residues. CDR1 is SQVTM, CDR2 ANQGSEA, per germline. V was clipped by 6 bases and J by 7 bases; unmatched bases: 9. In nucleotides, the CDR3 is TGCAGCGTCCAACTAGCGGGGGGTTCGAGGACCCAGTACTTC. Translated, it gives CSVQLAGGSRTQYF.

The CDR3 sequence: CATQIDSYSNQPQHF. The DNA for the CDR3 is TGTGCCACCCAAATCGACAGCTATAGCAATCAGCCCCAGCATTTT. The chain carries TRBV10-3 and TRBJ1-5; D might be TRBD1 (5 bases). There are 15 residues in the CDR3. Trimming removed 10 bases from V and 0 bases from J, with 16 bases in between. CDR1 is ENHRY, CDR2 SYGVKD, per germline.

This clonotype was seen only a few times. The rearrangement links TRBV12-3 or TRBV12-4 to TRBJ2-5; TRBD2 aligns across 7 bases. CDR3 length equals 14 residues. The J segment lost 3 bases and the V segment lost 2 bases, leaving 3 bases of the junction unmatched. CDR3 sequence (DNA): TGTGCCAGCAGTTTATTTCTAGCGGAAGAGACCCAGTACTTC. It is translated as CASSLFLAEETQYF.

The chain uses TRBV6-1 and TRBJ2-2; D is possibly TRBD1 or TRBD2 (5 bases each). The length of the CDR3 is 13 residues. Germline V CDR1 and CDR2: MNHNS, SASEGT. The germline V and J ends were trimmed by 5 bases and 8 bases, with 12 bases remaining between them. CDR3: CASSPLGAGELFF. Here the CDR3 DNA reads TGTGCCAGCAGTCCCCTCGGGGCTGGGGAGCTGTTTTTT.

The V gene is TRBV20-1, the J gene TRBJ2-1; 9 bases are shared with TRBD1. V shed 5 bases and J 6 bases; nucleotides not matched to a gene: 17. From germline, CDR1 is DFQATT and CDR2 SNEGSKA (reference sequence). The CDR3 consists of 17 residues. The CDR3 DNA is TGCAGTGCTTTCAGGGACAGGGTCTTCTTTGGGCGCAATGAGCAGTTCTTC. It specifies CSAFRDRVFFGRNEQFF.

The genes are TRBV6-5 and TRBJ1-5; 8 bases align to TRBD1. Per germline, CDR1 MNHEY and CDR2 SVGAGI. The CDR3 has 17 residues. With V trimmed by 4 bases and J by 7 bases, 15 bases remained unmatched. CDR3 in amino acids: CASSLPSGQGEDQPQHF. The CDR3 DNA follows: TGTGCCAGCAGTTTGCCGTCCGGACAGGGAGAAGACCAGCCCCAGCATTTT.

This clonotype has ten or more counts. The rearrangement uses TRBV29-1 and TRBJ2-3; D perhaps matches TRBD1 (5 bases). The CDR3 loop spans 13 amino acids. Germline CDR1 is SQVTM and CDR2 is ANQGSEA. With 7 bases removed from V and 4 bases from J, the gap between germline ends came to 15 bases. The CDR3 coding sequence is TGCAGCGCAGACAGCCCCAGGGCAGATACGCAGTATTTT. Amino acids: CSADSPRADTQYF.

This clonotype was picked up a small number of times. This chain uses TRBV28 with TRBJ2-7; D is undetermined. Looked up from germline, CDR1 is MDHEN and CDR2 is SYDVKM. There are 13 residues in the CDR3. V dropped 6 bases and J dropped 7 bases, with 16 bases sitting between them. CDR3 in DNA: TGTGCCAGCAGCCGGACCCGAAAATGGGAGCAGTACTTC. Translating it yields CASSRTRKWEQYF.

This clonotype has only a few counts. The J gene is TRBJ2-6, the V gene TRBV10-3; D not certain. The germline gives CDR1 ENHRY, CDR2 SYGVKD. V dropped 8 bases and J dropped 4 bases, with 9 bases sitting between them. The CDR3 is made up of 13 amino acids. CDR3 DNA: TGTGCCATCGGTACCCCCGGGGCCAACGTCCTGACTTTC. This codes for CAIGTPGANVLTF.

This chain links TRBV20-1 with TRBJ2-3, with D tentatively TRBD1 or TRBD2 (5 bases each). The V gene's germline CDR1 is DFQATT and CDR2 SNEGSKA (reference sequence). CDR3 length equals 16 residues. Trimming shortened V by 3 bases and J by 3 bases, and 19 bases separated the two germline ends. The CDR3, as DNA: TGCAGTGCTAGGTCGGCCTCCTCGGGGCGAACAGATACGCAGTATTTT. It is translated as CSARSASSGRTDTQYF.

The chain joins TRBV2 to TRBJ2-7, with a tentative D call TRBD1 (6 bases). The germline V gene has CDR1 SNHLY and CDR2 FYNNEI. The CDR3 has 14 amino acids. Trimming shortened V by 7 bases and J by 2 bases, and 15 bases separated the two germline ends. The DNA for the CDR3 is TGTGCCAGCACCATACCGACAGGAACCTACGAGCAGTACTTC. This codes for CASTIPTGTYEQYF.

This clonotype was recorded many times. The J gene is TRBJ2-5, the V gene TRBV12-3 or TRBV12-4; tentatively, D is TRBD1 (6 bases). Between the trimmed V and J ends, which lost 3 bases and 0 bases, there was a span of 8 bases. The length of the CDR3 is 14 residues. The CDR3: CASSFWTDQETQYF. The CDR3 DNA reads TGTGCCAGCAGTTTCTGGACAGACCAAGAGACCCAGTACTTC.

A word on this clonotype: At one of its ends the junction is not consistent with the germline gene, which may arise from a read error. The genes are TRBV7-7 and TRBJ2-7, with TRBD1 matching over 7 bases. CDR1 and CDR2 (germline): SSHAT, FNYEAQ (reference sequence). This CDR3 is built from 13 residues. CDR3 loop: CASSSQGMGEQYF. Written as DNA, the CDR3 is TGTGCTAGCAGCTCACAGGGGATGGGCGAGCAGTACTTC. The variable domain in full, with the rest retrieved from reference TRBV7-7 and TRBJ2-7, is GAGVSQSPRYKVTKRGQDVTLRCDPISSHATLYWYQQALGQGPEFLTYFNYEAQPDKSGLPSDRFSAERPEGSISTLTIQRTEQRDSAMYRCASSSQGMGEQYFGPGTRLTVT.

This clonotype was counted once. The chain uses TRBV9 and TRBJ1-1; D is unresolved. The V end was cut by 6 bases, the J end by 1 base, with 13 bases between. The CDR3 sequence is 14 residues long. Germline V CDR1 and CDR2: SGDLS, YYNGEE. The CDR3 DNA reads as TGTGCCAGCACCAAGCGGAGAGAGAACACTGAAGCTTTCTTT. Translating it yields CASTKRRENTEAFF.

This clonotype showed up just a few times. This rearrangement joins TRBV6-4 to TRBJ2-3; TRBD2 matches 8 bases. The CDR3 totals 14 residues. J lost 2 bases, V lost 8 bases, and 6 bases had no gene match. Germline lookup yields CDR1 MRHNA and CDR2 SNTAGT. The CDR3 DNA reads TGTGCCAGCCGGGCGGGGGGCCCCACAGATACGCAGTATTTT. It is translated as CASRAGGPTDTQYF.

This clonotype turned up a few times. Here the CDR3 reads CASSSEWSSGNEQFF. CDR3 DNA: TGTGCCAGCAGCTCCGAATGGAGCTCAGGCAATGAGCAGTTCTTC. The rearrangement links TRBV7-6 to TRBJ2-1; D unresolved. The CDR3 is made up of 15 amino acids. The V and J ends lost 4 bases and 6 bases respectively, with 16 bases between them. Germline CDR1 SGHVS, CDR2 FNYEAQ.

This clonotype was detected a few times. The J gene is TRBJ2-5, the V gene TRBV24-1, with TRBD2 matching over 15 bases. Trimming removed 4 bases from V and 2 bases from J; junction bases left unmatched: 7. The CDR3 consists of 18 residues. Per the germline V gene, CDR1 is KGHDR and CDR2 is SFDVKD. In DNA form, the CDR3 reads TGTGCCACCAGTGACCAAGGACTAGCGGGGGGGGGTCAAGAGACCCAGTACTTC. This sequence encodes CATSDQGLAGGGQETQYF.